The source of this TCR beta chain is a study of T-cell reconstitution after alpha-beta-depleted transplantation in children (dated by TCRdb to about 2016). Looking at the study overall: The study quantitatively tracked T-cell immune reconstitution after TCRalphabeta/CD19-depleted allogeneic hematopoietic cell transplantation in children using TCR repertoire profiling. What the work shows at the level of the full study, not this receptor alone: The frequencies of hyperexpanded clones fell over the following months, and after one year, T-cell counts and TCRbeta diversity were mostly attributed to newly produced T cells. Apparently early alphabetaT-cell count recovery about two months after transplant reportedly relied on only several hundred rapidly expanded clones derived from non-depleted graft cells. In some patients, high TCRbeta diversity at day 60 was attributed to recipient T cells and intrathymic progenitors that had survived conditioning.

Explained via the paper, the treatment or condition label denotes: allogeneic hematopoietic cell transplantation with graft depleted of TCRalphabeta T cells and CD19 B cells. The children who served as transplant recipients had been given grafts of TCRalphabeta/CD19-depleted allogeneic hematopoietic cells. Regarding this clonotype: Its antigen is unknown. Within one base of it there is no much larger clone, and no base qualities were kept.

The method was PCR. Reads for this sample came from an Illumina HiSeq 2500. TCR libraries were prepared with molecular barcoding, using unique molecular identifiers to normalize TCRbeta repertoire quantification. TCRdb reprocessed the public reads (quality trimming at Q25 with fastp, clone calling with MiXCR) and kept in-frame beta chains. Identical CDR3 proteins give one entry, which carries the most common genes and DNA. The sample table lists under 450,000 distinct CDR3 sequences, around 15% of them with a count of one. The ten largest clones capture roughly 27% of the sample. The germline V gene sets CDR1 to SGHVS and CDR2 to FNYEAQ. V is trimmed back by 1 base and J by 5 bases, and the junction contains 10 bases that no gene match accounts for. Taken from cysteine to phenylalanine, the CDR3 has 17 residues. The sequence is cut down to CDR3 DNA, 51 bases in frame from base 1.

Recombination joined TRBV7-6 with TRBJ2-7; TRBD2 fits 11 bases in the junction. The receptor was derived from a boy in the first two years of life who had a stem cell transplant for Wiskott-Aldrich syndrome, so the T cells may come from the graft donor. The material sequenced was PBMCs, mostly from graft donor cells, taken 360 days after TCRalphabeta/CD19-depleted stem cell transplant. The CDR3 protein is CASSLVSYWTSGHEQYF. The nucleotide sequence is TGTGCCAGCAGCTTAGTTAGCTACTGGACTAGCGGGCACGAGCAGTACTTC.